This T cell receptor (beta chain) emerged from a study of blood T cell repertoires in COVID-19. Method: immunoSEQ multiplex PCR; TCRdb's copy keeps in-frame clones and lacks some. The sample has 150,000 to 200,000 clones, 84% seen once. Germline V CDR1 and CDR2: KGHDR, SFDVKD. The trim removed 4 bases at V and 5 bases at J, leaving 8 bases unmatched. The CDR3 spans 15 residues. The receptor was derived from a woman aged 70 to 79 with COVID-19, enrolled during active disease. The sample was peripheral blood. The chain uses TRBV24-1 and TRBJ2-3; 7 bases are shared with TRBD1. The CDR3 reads CATSEPRGPGDTQYF. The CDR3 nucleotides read TGTGCCACCAGTGAACCGAGGGGGCCGGGAGATACGCAGTATTTT.